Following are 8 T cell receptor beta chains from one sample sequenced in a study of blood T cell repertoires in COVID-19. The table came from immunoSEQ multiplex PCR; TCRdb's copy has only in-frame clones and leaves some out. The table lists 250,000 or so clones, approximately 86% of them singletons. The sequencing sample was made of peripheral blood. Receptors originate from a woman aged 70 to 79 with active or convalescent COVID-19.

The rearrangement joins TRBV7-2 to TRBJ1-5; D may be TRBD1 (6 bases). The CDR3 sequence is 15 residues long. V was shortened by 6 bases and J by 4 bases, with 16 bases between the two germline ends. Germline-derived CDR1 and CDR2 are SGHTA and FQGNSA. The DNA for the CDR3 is TGTGCCAGCAGTTCCGGACAGAATCGAAATCAGCCCCAGCATTTT. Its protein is CASSSGQNRNQPQHF.

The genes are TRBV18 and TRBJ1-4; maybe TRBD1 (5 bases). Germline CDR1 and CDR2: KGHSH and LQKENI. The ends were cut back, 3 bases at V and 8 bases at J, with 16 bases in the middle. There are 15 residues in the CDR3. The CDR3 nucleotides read TGTGCCAGCTCACCCCGGCAGGGTACATCAGAAAAACTGTTTTTT. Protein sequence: CASSPRQGTSEKLFF. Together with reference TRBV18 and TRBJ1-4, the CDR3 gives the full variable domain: NAGVMQNPRHLVRRRGQEARLRCSPMKGHSHVYWYRQLPEEGLKFMVYLQKENIIDESGMPKERFSAEFPKEGPSILRIQQVVRGDSAAYFCASSPRQGTSEKLFFGSGTQLSVL.

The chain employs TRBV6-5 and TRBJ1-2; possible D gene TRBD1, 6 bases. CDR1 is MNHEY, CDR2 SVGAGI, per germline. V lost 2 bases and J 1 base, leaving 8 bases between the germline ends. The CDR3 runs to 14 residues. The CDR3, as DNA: TGTGCCAGCAGTTACGGGGGCAATAACTATGGCTACACCTTC. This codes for CASSYGGNNYGYTF.

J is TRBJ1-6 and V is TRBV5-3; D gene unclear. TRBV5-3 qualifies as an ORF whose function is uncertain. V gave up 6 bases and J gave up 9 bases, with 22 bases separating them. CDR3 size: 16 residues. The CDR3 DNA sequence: TGTGCCAGAATCCCGATGGAGGAGGGAGTCGGTTCACCCCTCCACTTT. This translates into CARIPMEEGVGSPLHF.

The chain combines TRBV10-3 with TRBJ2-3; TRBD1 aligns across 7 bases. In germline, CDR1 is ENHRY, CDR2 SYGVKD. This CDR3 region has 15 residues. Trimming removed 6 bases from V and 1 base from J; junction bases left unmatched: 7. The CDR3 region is CAISSRQGGTDTQYF. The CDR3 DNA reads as TGTGCCATCAGCAGCAGACAGGGAGGCACAGATACGCAGTATTTT.

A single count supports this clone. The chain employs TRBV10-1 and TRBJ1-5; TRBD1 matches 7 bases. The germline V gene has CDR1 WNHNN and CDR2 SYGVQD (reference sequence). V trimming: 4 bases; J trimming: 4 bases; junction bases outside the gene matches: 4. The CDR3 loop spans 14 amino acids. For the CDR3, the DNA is TGCGCCAGCAGTGCACAGGGGTGGAATCAGCCCCAGCATTTT. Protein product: CASSAQGWNQPQHF.

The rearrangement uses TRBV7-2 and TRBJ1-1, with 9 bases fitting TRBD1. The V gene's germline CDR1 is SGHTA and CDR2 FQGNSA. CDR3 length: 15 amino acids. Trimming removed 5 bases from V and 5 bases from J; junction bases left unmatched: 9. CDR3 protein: CASSPNRGRGTEAFF. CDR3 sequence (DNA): TGTGCCAGCAGCCCCAACAGGGGGCGAGGTACTGAAGCTTTCTTT.

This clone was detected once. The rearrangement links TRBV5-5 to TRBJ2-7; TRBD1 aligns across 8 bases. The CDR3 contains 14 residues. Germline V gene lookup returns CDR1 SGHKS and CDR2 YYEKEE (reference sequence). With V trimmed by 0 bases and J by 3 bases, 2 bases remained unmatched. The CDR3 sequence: CASSLGTGIYEQYF. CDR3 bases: TGTGCCAGCAGCTTGGGGACAGGGATCTACGAGCAGTACTTC.